This passage covers 10 T cell receptor beta chains from one sample sequenced in a study of Tregs in tolerant kidney transplant recipients. Sequencing was performed with immunoSEQ multiplex PCR; in TCRdb, only in-frame clones are kept and a portion is missing. The sample carries under 95,000 clones, approximately 89% recorded once. The sequenced sample was Tregs from blood, obtained before the transplant. Source of these receptors: a human donor who received a combined kidney and bone marrow transplant.

The gene calls are TRBV5-8 and TRBJ1-1, with D hard to call. The CDR3 totals 14 residues. The ends were cut back, 0 bases at V and 2 bases at J, with 8 bases in the middle. Germline CDR1 reads SGHTS; CDR2 reads YDEGEE. The DNA of the CDR3 is TGTGCCAGCAGCTTGGCACACCTAAACACTGAAGCTTTCTTT. The encoded protein is CASSLAHLNTEAFF.

The CDR3 reads CASRDRGSYNEQFF. Here the CDR3 DNA reads TGTGCCAGCAGAGACAGGGGCTCCTACAATGAGCAGTTCTTC. The gene calls are TRBV6-6 and TRBJ2-1, with 8 bases lining up with TRBD1. Trimming cost V 6 bases and J 0 bases; bases outside gene matches: 1. Germline values: CDR1 MNHNY, CDR2 SVGAGI (reference sequence). CDR3 length: 14 residues.

The J gene is TRBJ2-2, the V gene TRBV10-3; 9 bases align to TRBD2. Looked up from germline, CDR1 is ENHRY and CDR2 is SYGVKD. V shed 8 bases and J 4 bases; nucleotides not matched to a gene: 5. The CDR3 runs to 14 residues. The CDR3 protein is CAIGLAGTTGELFF. In DNA form, the CDR3 reads TGTGCCATCGGGCTAGCGGGAACCACCGGGGAGCTGTTTTTT.

This clone showed up just a few times. CDR3 sequence: CASRRGHYF. CDR3 coding DNA: TGTGCCAGCAGACGCGGACATTATTTT. The chain recombines TRBV27 with TRBJ1-3; TRBD1 might be the D (5 bases). V lost 6 bases, J lost 16 bases, and 10 bases lay in between. The CDR3 runs 9 residues. Germline loops: CDR1 MNHEY, CDR2 SMNVEV (reference sequence).

This chain uses TRBV7-2 with TRBJ2-3; 10 nucleotides match TRBD2. CDR1 is SGHTA and CDR2 is FQGNSA in the germline V gene. CDR3 length equals 14 residues. The V gene end was trimmed by 5 bases and the J gene end by 5 bases; junction bases not matched to a gene: 4. CDR3 sequence reads: CASSDTSGIDTQYF. CDR3 DNA sequence: TGTGCCAGCAGCGATACTAGCGGGATAGATACGCAGTATTTT.

This sequence joins TRBV6-5 and TRBJ2-1, with 8 bases identical to TRBD2. Trimming removed 5 bases from V and 11 bases from J; junction bases left unmatched: 2. CDR1 and CDR2 from the germline V gene are MNHEY and SVGAGI. CDR3 size: 11 residues. The CDR3 is CASSEREKQFF. The DNA of the CDR3 is TGTGCCAGCAGTGAGCGGGAGAAGCAGTTCTTC.

This rearrangement joins TRBV27 to TRBJ1-2; D is perhaps TRBD1 (6 bases). The CDR3 is 15 amino acids. V lost 0 bases, J lost 8 bases, and 16 bases lay in between. CDR1 is MNHEY and CDR2 is SMNVEV in the germline V gene (reference sequence). CDR3 protein: CASSLSSRGRLGYTF. The CDR3 coding sequence is TGTGCCAGCAGTTTATCCTCTCGGGGGCGGTTGGGCTACACCTTC.

The gene calls are TRBV6-5 and TRBJ2-7; 9 bases are shared with TRBD2. The germline CDR1 and CDR2 sequences are MNHEY and SVGAGI. The CDR3 is 16 amino acids. V shed 0 bases and J 7 bases; nucleotides not matched to a gene: 10. The CDR3 region is CASSYSIAGGQFEQYF. Here the CDR3 DNA reads TGTGCCAGCAGTTACTCGATCGCGGGAGGGCAGTTTGAGCAGTACTTC.

This chain uses TRBV14 with TRBJ2-5, with no clear D. The end of the DNA aligns better with TRBJ2-7, so the J call may be wrong. Germline-derived CDR1 and CDR2 are SGHDN and FVKESK. The CDR3 is made up of 14 amino acids. CDR3 region: CASSQYVKNYEQYF. The CDR3 region has the DNA TGTGCCAGCAGCCAATACGTTAAGAACTACGAGCAGTACTTC.

This CDR3 is CASSPAAGNIQYF. The CDR3 DNA reads as TGTGCCAGCAGCCCAGCCGCGGGGAACATTCAGTACTTC. The gene calls are TRBV5-5 and TRBJ2-4; D perhaps matches TRBD2 (6 bases). Germline CDR1 SGHKS, CDR2 YYEKEE (reference sequence). Trimming stripped 4 bases from V and 7 bases from J, with 12 bases between. The CDR3 is 13 amino acids.